Listed below are T cell receptor beta chains from one sample, sequenced in a study of shared clonotypes between healthy human individuals. Assay used: immunoSEQ multiplex PCR; TCRdb lists only in-frame clones, some missing. The data show about 820,000 clones, approximately 92% seen once. Specimen: naive CD8+ T cells sorted from blood. These receptors were obtained from a man aged 30 to 39 in good health. Both conserved end residues are part of each CDR3. The order of the fields is J gene, V gene, D gene, clone size, CDR3 protein, CDR3 DNA. A D gene is named only where the DNA matches it firmly. Size values are once, few and many counts, or a class for expanded clones, and some rows have none.

J: TRBJ1-1; V: TRBV9; D: NA; size: once; CDR3: CASSSPPRTEAFF; DNA: TGTGCCAGCAGCTCCCCCCCTAGGACTGAAGCTTTCTTT
J: TRBJ2-7; V: TRBV29-1; D: NA; size: NA; CDR3: CSVYTYEQYF; DNA: TGCAGCGTGTACACCTACGAGCAGTACTTC
J: TRBJ2-7; V: TRBV28; D: TRBD1; size: NA; CDR3: CASITEGTGENYPVYEQYF; DNA: TGTGCCAGCATCACAGAGGGGACAGGGGAGAACTACCCCGTCTACGAGCAGTACTTC
J: TRBJ2-5; V: TRBV11-2; D: TRBD2; size: once; CDR3: CASSKIAGGTIQETQYF; DNA: TGTGCCAGCAGCAAGATAGCGGGAGGGACGATCCAAGAGACCCAGTACTTC
J: TRBJ2-3; V: TRBV11-3; D: TRBD2; size: NA; CDR3: CASSSDASGRAVWGTDTQYF; DNA: TGTGCCAGCAGCTCGGATGCTAGCGGGAGGGCCGTGTGGGGCACAGATACGCAGTATTTT
J: TRBJ2-6; V: TRBV7-8; D: NA; size: NA; CDR3: CASSGAISGANVLTF; DNA: TGTGCCAGCAGCGGTGCTATCTCTGGGGCCAACGTCCTGACTTTC
J: TRBJ1-4; V: TRBV30; D: NA; size: NA; CDR3: CAWSTGSQVNEKLFF; DNA: TGTGCCTGGAGTACGGGTTCCCAGGTTAATGAAAAACTGTTTTTT
J: TRBJ2-2; V: TRBV5-1; D: NA; size: NA; CDR3: CASREGGSSNTGELFF; DNA: TGCGCCAGCAGAGAGGGGGGCAGTTCAAACACCGGGGAGCTGTTTTTT
J: TRBJ2-4; V: TRBV7-9; D: TRBD1; size: few; CDR3: CASSDDRVKYF; DNA: TGTGCCAGCAGCGACGACAGGGTAAAGTACTTC
J: TRBJ1-2; V: TRBV18; D: NA; size: NA; CDR3: CASSTRTVYGYTF; DNA: TGTGCCAGCTCAACTAGGACAGTCTATGGCTACACCTTC
J: TRBJ2-1; V: TRBV2; D: NA; size: NA; CDR3: CASSEALLGTIYNEQFF; DNA: TGTGCCAGCAGTGAAGCTCTATTGGGGACCATCTACAATGAGCAGTTCTTC
J: TRBJ2-7; V: TRBV19; D: NA; size: NA; CDR3: CASSIGALSYEQYF; DNA: TGTGCCAGTAGTATAGGGGCGCTCTCCTACGAGCAGTACTTC
J: TRBJ2-3; V: TRBV11-2; D: NA; size: NA; CDR3: CASSPQFTDTQYF; DNA: TGTGCCAGCAGCCCCCAGTTCACAGATACGCAGTATTTT
J: TRBJ2-2; V: TRBV7-8; D: TRBD2; size: NA; CDR3: CASSSIAGPNTGELFF; DNA: TGTGCCAGCAGCTCGATAGCGGGACCGAACACCGGGGAGCTGTTTTTT
J: TRBJ2-7; V: TRBV28; D: NA; size: NA; CDR3: CATLGTGVIEQYF; DNA: TGTGCCACCCTAGGTACGGGAGTAATCGAGCAGTACTTC
J: TRBJ1-1; V: TRBV27; D: NA; size: once; CDR3: CASSLLGAEAFF; DNA: TGTGCCAGCAGCCTTCTGGGGGCTGAAGCTTTCTTT
J: TRBJ2-7; V: TRBV27; D: NA; size: NA; CDR3: CASTFRGGYEQYF; DNA: TGTGCCAGCACCTTCAGGGGTGGCTACGAGCAGTACTTC
J: TRBJ1-5; V: TRBV2; D: NA; size: NA; CDR3: CASSAAGNSNQPQHF; DNA: TGTGCCAGCAGTGCGGCGGGTAATAGCAATCAGCCCCAGCATTTT
J: TRBJ1-2; V: TRBV7-8; D: NA; size: NA; CDR3: CASSPPQGDSWHGGYTF; DNA: TGTGCCAGCAGCCCACCCCAAGGGGACTCTTGGCATGGAGGCTACACCTTC
J: TRBJ2-5; V: TRBV7-9; D: TRBD1; size: NA; CDR3: CASSPQGEPETQYF; DNA: TGTGCCAGCAGCCCTCAGGGGGAGCCGGAGACCCAGTACTTC
J: TRBJ2-7; V: TRBV7-3; D: NA; size: NA; CDR3: CASSPGGREQYF; DNA: TGTGCCAGCAGCCCCGGGGGACGCGAGCAGTACTTC
J: TRBJ2-5; V: TRBV28; D: TRBD2; size: NA; CDR3: CASSLSASGGETQYF; DNA: TGTGCCAGCAGTTTATCGGCTAGCGGGGGAGAGACCCAGTACTTC
J: TRBJ2-7; V: TRBV27; D: TRBD2; size: NA; CDR3: CASQVEAGGTYEQYF; DNA: TGTGCCAGCCAAGTCGAAGCGGGAGGGACCTACGAGCAGTACTTC
J: TRBJ2-7; V: TRBV9; D: TRBD2; size: NA; CDR3: CASSVEGLAGPYEQYF; DNA: TGTGCCAGCAGCGTAGAGGGACTAGCGGGGCCCTACGAGCAGTACTTC
J: TRBJ2-7; V: TRBV9; D: TRBD1; size: NA; CDR3: CASSGEQGTDSYEQYF; DNA: TGTGCCAGCAGCGGAGAACAAGGGACAGATTCCTACGAGCAGTACTTC
J: TRBJ2-7; V: TRBV6-5; D: NA; size: NA; CDR3: CASSQAGASSYEQYF; DNA: TGTGCCAGCAGCCAAGCAGGCGCGAGTTCCTACGAGCAGTACTTC
J: TRBJ2-1; V: TRBV6-5; D: NA; size: once; CDR3: CASRPLGADEQFF; DNA: TGTGCCAGCAGACCACTAGGGGCTGATGAGCAGTTCTTC
J: TRBJ2-7; V: TRBV11-2; D: NA; size: NA; CDR3: CASSLPESYEQYF; DNA: TGTGCCAGCAGCTTACCCGAATCCTACGAGCAGTACTTC
J: TRBJ1-1; V: TRBV7-2; D: NA; size: NA; CDR3: CASSLNPPGKRGGTEAFF; DNA: TGTGCCAGCAGCTTAAACCCCCCAGGAAAAAGAGGGGGGACTGAAGCTTTCTTT
J: TRBJ2-1; V: TRBV4-1; D: NA; size: NA; CDR3: CASSPKPNPASEQFF; DNA: TGCGCCAGCAGCCCGAAACCCAATCCAGCGAGTGAGCAGTTCTTC
J: TRBJ2-3; V: TRBV18; D: NA; size: NA; CDR3: CASSPYQPPFPFLGTDTQYF; DNA: TGTGCCAGCTCACCATACCAGCCTCCTTTCCCCTTCCTTGGCACAGATACGCAGTATTTT
J: TRBJ2-7; V: TRBV4-1; D: NA; size: NA; CDR3: CASSPGLGGSYEQYF; DNA: TGCGCCAGCAGCCCCGGTTTAGGGGGGTCCTACGAGCAGTACTTC
J: TRBJ2-7; V: TRBV5-1; D: TRBD2; size: NA; CDR3: CASRIGLAGDYEQYF; DNA: TGCGCCAGCAGAATCGGACTAGCGGGTGACTACGAGCAGTACTTC
J: TRBJ1-2; V: TRBV29-1; D: NA; size: NA; CDR3: CSVEAESYYGYTF; DNA: TGCAGCGTTGAAGCCGAGTCTTACTATGGCTACACCTTC
J: TRBJ2-2; V: TRBV2; D: NA; size: NA; CDR3: CARGVRDDVTGELFF; DNA: TGTGCCAGAGGGGTTCGGGATGACGTTACCGGGGAGCTGTTTTTT